This TCR beta chain was identified during a study of cytomegalovirus exposure and HLA in healthy donors. Per germline, CDR1 MGHRA and CDR2 YSYEKL. The CDR3 has 16 amino acids. With 2 bases removed from V and 7 bases from J, the gap between germline ends came to 20 bases. This clone came up a few times. 60 Vbeta and 13 Jbeta primers were used in PCR. The protocol was immunoSEQ multiplex PCR, while the TCRdb copy is restricted to in-frame clones and leaves out a portion. The sample includes 130,000 or so clones, over 65% seen only once; the top ten take around 4.7%. The rearrangement uses TRBV4-1 and TRBJ1-2, with no clear D. This TCR was recovered from a man aged 18 to 29 in good health and CMV-seropositive. The sample comprised PBMCs. CDR3: CASSQIGGGSRSGYTF. In DNA, the CDR3 is TGCGCCAGCAGCCAAATCGGCGGAGGGTCCAGGTCTGGCTACACCTTC.